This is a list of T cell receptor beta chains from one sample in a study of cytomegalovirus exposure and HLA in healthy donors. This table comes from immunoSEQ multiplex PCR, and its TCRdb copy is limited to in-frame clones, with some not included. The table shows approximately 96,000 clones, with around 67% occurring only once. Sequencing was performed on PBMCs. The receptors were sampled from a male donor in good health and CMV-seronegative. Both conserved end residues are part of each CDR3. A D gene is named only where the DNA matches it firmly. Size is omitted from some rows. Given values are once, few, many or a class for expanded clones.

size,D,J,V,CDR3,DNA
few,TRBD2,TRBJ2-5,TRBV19,CASEEAGGRGETQYF,TGTGCCAGTGAAGAGGCGGGAGGCCGAGGGGAGACCCAGTACTTC
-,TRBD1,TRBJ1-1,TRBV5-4,CASSLEQGRTEAFF,TGTGCCAGCAGCTTGGAACAGGGGAGAACTGAAGCTTTCTTT
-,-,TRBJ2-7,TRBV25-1,CASGGSGAYEQYF,TGTGCCAGCGGAGGATCGGGGGCCTACGAGCAGTACTTC
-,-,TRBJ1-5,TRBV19,CASSMRWQPQHF,TGTGCCAGTAGTATGCGTTGGCAGCCCCAGCATTTT
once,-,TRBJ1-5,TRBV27,CASSSWGSGGEQPQHF,TGTGCCAGCAGTTCCTGGGGTAGCGGGGGCGAACAGCCCCAGCATTTT
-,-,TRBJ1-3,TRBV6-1,CASRLEGGNTIYF,TGTGCCAGCAGGCTTGAGGGTGGAAACACCATATATTTT
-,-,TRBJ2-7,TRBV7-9,CASSLVGGGSNEQYF,TGTGCCAGCAGCTTAGTGGGTGGGGGCAGCAACGAGCAGTACTTC
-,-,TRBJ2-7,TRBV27,CASSLGLSYEQYF,TGTGCCAGCAGTTTGGGGCTAAGCTACGAGCAGTACTTC
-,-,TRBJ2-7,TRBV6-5,CASRNGGTSGYEQYF,TGTGCCAGCAGAAACGGGGGGACATCGGGGTACGAGCAGTACTTC
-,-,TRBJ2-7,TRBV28,CASSPSVSYEQYF,TGTGCCAGCAGCCCCTCGGTGTCCTACGAGCAGTACTTC
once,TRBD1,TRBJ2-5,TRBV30,CAWSAPTRASGQQETQYF,TGTGCCTGGAGTGCGCCAACCCGGGCCTCGGGACAGCAAGAGACCCAGTACTTC
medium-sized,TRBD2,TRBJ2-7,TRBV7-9,CASSLGPGGDPYEQYF,TGTGCCAGCAGCTTAGGACCGGGAGGGGACCCCTACGAGCAGTACTTC
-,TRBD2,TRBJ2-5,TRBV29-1,CSGASGYQETQYF,TGCAGCGGGGCTAGCGGTTACCAAGAGACCCAGTACTTC
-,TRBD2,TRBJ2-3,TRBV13,CASSWGGDTQYF,TGTGCCAGCAGCTGGGGGGGAGATACGCAGTATTTT
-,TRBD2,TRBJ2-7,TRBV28,CASSPISGRYEQYF,TGTGCCAGCAGTCCCATTAGCGGGAGGTACGAGCAGTACTTC
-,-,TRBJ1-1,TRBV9,CASSVATGSGEAFF,TGTGCCAGCAGCGTAGCGACTGGCTCGGGAGAAGCTTTCTTT
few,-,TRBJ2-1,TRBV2,CASLRRETYNEQFF,TGTGCCAGCCTGCGGCGGGAAACCTACAATGAGCAGTTCTTC
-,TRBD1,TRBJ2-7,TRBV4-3,CASSLTRTGLYEQYF,TGCGCCAGCAGCCTTACAAGGACAGGGCTCTACGAGCAGTACTTC
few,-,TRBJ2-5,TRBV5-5,CASSLIQETQYF,TGTGCCAGCAGCCTTATCCAAGAGACCCAGTACTTC
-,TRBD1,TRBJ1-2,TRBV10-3,CAISEIGTGVGYTF,TGTGCCATCAGTGAGATCGGGACAGGGGTTGGCTACACCTTC
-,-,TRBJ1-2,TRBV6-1,CASSHNLDYGYTF,TGTGCCAGCAGCCACAATTTGGACTATGGCTACACCTTC
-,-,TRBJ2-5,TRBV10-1,CASRHPVGESQKQETQYF,TGCGCCAGCAGGCACCCGGTCGGGGAGAGTCAGAAACAAGAGACCCAGTACTTC
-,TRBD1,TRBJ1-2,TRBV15,CATSIPGTGGNGYTF,TGTGCCACCAGCATCCCCGGGACAGGGGGCAATGGCTACACCTTC
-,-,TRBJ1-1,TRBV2,CASRGTSSLKLSF,-
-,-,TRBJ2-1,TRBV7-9,CASSFVAGDEQFF,TGTGCCAGCAGCTTCGTTGCAGGCGATGAGCAGTTCTTC
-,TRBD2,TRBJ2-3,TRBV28,CASSSSGASTDTQYF,TGTGCCAGCAGTTCAAGCGGGGCTAGCACAGATACGCAGTATTTT
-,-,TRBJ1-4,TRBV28,CASSPVGLVSNEKLFF,TGTGCCAGCAGCCCAGTGGGGCTAGTATCTAATGAAAAACTGTTTTTT
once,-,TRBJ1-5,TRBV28,CASSLAGSLPQHF,TGTGCCAGCAGTTTAGCCGGGTCGCTGCCCCAGCATTTT
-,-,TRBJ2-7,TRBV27,CASMRTRIPYEQYF,TGTGCCAGCATGAGGACACGAATACCTTACGAGCAGTACTTC
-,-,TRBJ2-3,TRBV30,CAWSVSFEGGGTDTQYF,TGTGCCTGGAGTGTGTCCTTCGAGGGAGGTGGCACAGATACGCAGTATTTT
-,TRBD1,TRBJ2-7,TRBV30,CAWSRQGVGEQYF,TGTGCCTGGAGCCGACAGGGGGTCGGAGAGCAGTACTTC
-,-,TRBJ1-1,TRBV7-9,CASSSERGGTEAFF,TGTGCCAGCAGCTCGGAACGGGGTGGAACTGAAGCTTTCTTT
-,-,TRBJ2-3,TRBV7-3,CASSLTGGTSTQYF,TGTGCCAGCAGCCTCACCGGGGGGACAAGTACGCAGTATTTT
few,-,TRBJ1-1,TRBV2,CASSWTAEAFF,TGTGCCAGCAGTTGGACAGCTGAAGCTTTCTTT
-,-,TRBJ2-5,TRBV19,CASSIGLAAIQETQYF,TGTGCCAGTAGTATCGGGCTAGCAGCGATCCAAGAGACCCAGTACTTC
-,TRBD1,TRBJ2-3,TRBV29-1,CSVGRDREITDTQYF,TGCAGCGTTGGCCGGGACAGGGAAATCACAGATACGCAGTATTTT
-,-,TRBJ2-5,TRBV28,CASSLGWETQYF,TGTGCCAGCAGTTTAGGCTGGGAGACCCAGTACTTC
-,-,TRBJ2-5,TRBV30,CAWSLWAGKETQYF,TGTGCCTGGAGTCTCTGGGCAGGGAAAGAGACCCAGTACTTC
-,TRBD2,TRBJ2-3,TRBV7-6,CASSYPPWTSGRLGNTQYF,TGTGCCAGCAGCTACCCACCTTGGACTAGCGGGAGATTGGGAAATACGCAGTATTTT
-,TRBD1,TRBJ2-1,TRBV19,CASSMRDRGRNEQFF,TGTGCCAGTAGTATGAGGGACAGGGGTCGGAATGAGCAGTTCTTC